This T cell receptor (beta chain) is drawn from a study of blood T cell repertoires in COVID-19 (dated by TCRdb to the early 2020s). The study in broad terms: The collaborator samples originated in the United States, Italy and Spain and spanned the acute and convalescent phases of COVID-19. The prospective study material was composed of cDNA or gDNA derived from T cells, B-cell-depleted T cells, or PBMCs. The dataset comprised deeply sampled blood TCRbeta repertoires from subjects exposed to, actively infected with, or recovered from COVID-19. A freely available public database, intended as a resource for researchers studying the immune response to SARS-CoV-2, is where the repertoires were released. The samples were drawn from the first 160 participants of the ongoing ImmuneRACE study and from more than 1,000 subjects provided by 6 global collaborators. The sample metadata nearly always contained a de-identified subject ID, COVID-19 status, age in years and sex. Where HLA class I and class II types were available, the types were taken from metadata supplied by the sample provider, not from assay-based typing.

The CDR3, from cysteine to phenylalanine, totals 15 residues. The only DNA kept is the CDR3, 45 bases in frame from the first base. Reading the germline V gene gives CDR1 SNHLY and CDR2 FYNNEI. Trimming at the junction amounts to 6 bases on V and 0 bases on J, and the germline ends lie 11 bases apart. The collaborating institutions used their own protocols to collect whole blood in K2EDTA tubes. For TCRbeta analysis, collaborators shipped samples as frozen whole blood, isolated PBMCs, or DNA extracted from either of those sample types. General findings and caveats noted by the study authors: How much clinical and demographic metadata was included differed by source and by participant, and the metadata was provided uncurated.

TCRbeta CDR3 regions were amplified from genomic DNA using the immunoSEQ Assay, a bias-controlled multiplex PCR. The paper's processing steps were these. Nucleated cell counts per sample were estimated from amplification of reference gene primers within the assay. To quantify the absolute abundance of each unique TCRbeta CDR3 rearrangement, sequence reads were collapsed and filtered. For each sample, productive Simpson clonality was calculated as the square root of Simpson's diversity index over productive rearrangements. TCRdb provides this immuneACCESS table in a form limited to in-frame rearrangements. Some clones are lacking; in checked studies, under half of them reflect an unresolved V gene, and why the rest are absent is not known. Clone size and the V and J calls come from that table; the DNA yielded D and trimming. Present in this sample are approximately 210,000 clones, approximately 90% of which were seen just once. Together, the top ten hold around 1.2% of the sample.

Details on this clone: No cognate antigen has been identified for it. Base qualities are not at hand, and no much larger clone is one base apart.

The sequencing sample was made of peripheral blood. The sequence derives from a man aged 30 to 45 with acute or convalescent COVID-19. The chain couples TRBV2 to TRBJ2-2, with TRBD2 tentatively as D gene (6 bases match). In nucleotides, the sequence is TGTGCCAGCAGAAATAGCGGAGCGAACACCGGGGAGCTGTTTTTT. This is translated as CASRNSGANTGELFF. Reference TRBV2 and TRBJ2-2 proteins supply the regions before and after the CDR3; the full variable domain is: EPEVTQTPSHQVTQMGQEVILRCVPISNHLYFYWYRQILGQKVEFLVSFYNNEISEKSEIFDDQFSVERPDGSNFTLKIRSTKLEDSAMYFCASRNSGANTGELFFGEGSRLTVL.